A selection of T cell receptor beta chains follows, all from one sample in a study of T cells in Graves' hyperthyroidism and ophthalmopathy. TCRdb used MiXCR to reprocess the multiplex PCR reads, holding one entry per CDR3 protein. The profile covers 700,000 or so distinct CDR3 sequences, with about 14% appearing a single time and around an eighth taken by the ten largest. Sequences were obtained from blood. These receptors were obtained from a woman aged 45-65 years with Graves' ophthalmopathy. CDR3s include the opening cysteine and the closing phenylalanine or tryptophan. A D gene is named only where the DNA matches it firmly. Only part of the rows carry a size: once, few, many, or a class if the clone is expanded.

j_call | v_call | d_call | clone_size | cdr3_aa | cdr3_nt
TRBJ2-3 | TRBV9 | TRBD2 | - | CASSAQRPNRTSGRGHTIDTQYF | TGTGCCAGCAGCGCCCAGAGACCCAATCGGACTAGCGGGAGGGGTCACACAATAGATACGCAGTATTTT
TRBJ1-2 | TRBV27 | - | few | CASSHRGLGSYGYTF | TGTGCCAGCAGCCATCGGGGGCTAGGAAGCTATGGCTACACCTTC
TRBJ2-1 | TRBV27 | TRBD2 | - | CASSPGLGIGEQFF | TGTGCCAGCAGTCCGGGACTAGGGATAGGGGAGCAGTTCTTC
TRBJ1-1 | TRBV11-3 | - | many | CASSLYMNTEAFF | TGTGCCAGCAGCTTGTATATGAACACTGAAGCTTTCTTT
TRBJ2-1 | TRBV5-1 | TRBD2 | few | CASSDRDYLNNEQFF | TGCGCCAGCTCGGACCGGGACTACTTAAACAATGAGCAGTTCTTC
TRBJ1-4 | TRBV5-6 | - | - | CASSAQPDEKLFF | TGTGCCAGCAGCGCCCAACCGGATGAAAAACTGTTTTTT
TRBJ2-2 | TRBV24-1 | - | few | CATSVSSDGNTGELFF | TGTGCCACCAGTGTATCTAGCGATGGGAACACCGGGGAGCTGTTTTTT
TRBJ2-1 | TRBV5-1 | - | many | CASSLEGRVNEQFF | TGCGCCAGCAGCTTGGAGGGTAGAGTCAATGAGCAGTTCTTC
TRBJ1-1 | TRBV10-3 | TRBD1 | few | CAISGQGAFTEAFF | TGTGCCATCAGTGGACAGGGGGCTTTTACTGAAGCTTTCTTT
TRBJ2-7 | TRBV10-3 | TRBD1 | few | CAISVRAGGYEQYF | TGTGCCATCAGTGTCCGGGCAGGGGGCTACGAGCAGTACTTC
TRBJ2-2 | TRBV6-2/TRBV6-3 | TRBD2 | - | CASNGISGNEGTGELFF | TGTGCCAGCAATGGGATAAGCGGGAATGAGGGCACCGGGGAGCTGTTTTTT
TRBJ1-3 | TRBV28 | - | - | CASSPPRQAGNTIYF | TGTGCCAGCAGTCCCCCAAGACAGGCGGGCAACACCATATATTTT
TRBJ2-1 | TRBV2 | TRBD2 | many | CASSGGRALNEQFF | TGTGCCAGCTCGGGAGGGAGGGCCCTAAATGAGCAGTTCTTC
TRBJ2-1 | TRBV28 | TRBD2 | many | CASSLASGIYNEQFF | TGTGCCAGCAGTTTGGCTAGCGGGATTTACAATGAGCAGTTCTTC
TRBJ1-5 | TRBV7-3 | - | - | CASSPDGRVVGNQPQHF | TGTGCCAGCAGCCCAGATGGCAGGGTAGTGGGCAATCAGCCCCAGCATTTT
TRBJ2-7 | TRBV18 | TRBD1 | many | CASSPPARGQGEQYF | TGTGCCAGCTCACCACCGGCTAGGGGGCAAGGTGAGCAGTACTTC
TRBJ2-7 | TRBV29-1 | - | - | CSARSTRGEQYF | TGCAGCGCCCGATCGACAAGGGGCGAGCAGTACTTC
TRBJ2-2 | TRBV6-1 | - | few | CATPGWVNTGELFF | TGTGCCACCCCTGGGTGGGTGAACACCGGGGAGCTGTTTTTT
TRBJ2-3 | TRBV5-1 | - | many | CASRGVPVRTDTQYF | TGCGCCAGCAGAGGGGTTCCCGTTCGCACAGATACGCAGTATTTT
TRBJ2-1 | TRBV7-7 | - | many | CASSLAPQGIDNEQFF | TGTGCTAGCAGCTTAGCTCCACAGGGAATCGACAATGAGCAGTTCTTC
TRBJ1-5 | TRBV27 | TRBD1 | many | CASSLDRANQPQHF | TGTGCCAGCAGTTTGGACAGGGCCAATCAGCCCCAGCATTTT
TRBJ1-3 | TRBV7-2 | TRBD1 | - | CASSFAGQNSGNTIYF | TGTGCCAGCAGCTTTGCGGGACAGAACTCTGGAAACACCATATATTTT
TRBJ2-1 | TRBV29-1 | TRBD2 | - | CSVDWREGGRASYNEQFF | TGCAGCGTTGATTGGCGGGAGGGGGGTAGGGCCTCCTACAATGAGCAGTTCTTC
TRBJ2-1 | TRBV11-2 | TRBD2 | many | CASSNILAGAYNEQFF | TGTGCCAGCAGCAACATACTAGCGGGAGCTTACAATGAGCAGTTCTTC
TRBJ1-2 | TRBV29-1 | TRBD1 | once | CSVSGQGNNYGYTF | TGCAGCGTTTCTGGACAGGGGAACAACTATGGCTACACCTTC
TRBJ2-1 | TRBV29-1 | TRBD2 | many | CSVERLAGGNYNEQFF | TGCAGCGTCGAACGACTAGCGGGAGGGAACTACAATGAGCAGTTCTTC
TRBJ2-7 | TRBV20-1 | - | many | CSASQSSYEQYF | TGCAGTGCTAGTCAGAGCTCCTACGAGCAGTACTTC
TRBJ1-1 | TRBV18 | - | few | CASSPRNRPGNTEAFF | TGTGCCAGCTCACCTCGAAACAGACCGGGAAACACTGAAGCTTTCTTT
TRBJ2-1 | TRBV24-1 | - | few | CATSDLVRGEQFF | TGTGCCACCAGTGATTTGGTGCGCGGTGAGCAGTTCTTC
TRBJ1-3 | TRBV30 | - | many | CAWSLSSGNTIYF | TGTGCCTGGAGTCTCAGCTCTGGAAACACCATATATTTT
TRBJ2-1 | TRBV19 | - | - | CASSIPVANEQFF | TGTGCCAGTAGTATTCCCGTAGCCAATGAGCAGTTCTTC
TRBJ1-2 | TRBV6-1 | - | many | CASSLSQSNYGYTF | TGTGCCAGCAGTTTGAGCCAGTCTAACTATGGCTACACCTTC
TRBJ1-3 | TRBV11-2 | - | many | CASRARNSGNTIYF | TGTGCCAGCAGAGCTAGAAACTCTGGAAACACCATATATTTT
TRBJ1-1 | TRBV20-1 | TRBD1 | few | CSAVGQGALNTEAFF | TGCAGTGCAGTGGGACAGGGGGCCCTGAACACTGAAGCTTTCTTT
TRBJ2-1 | TRBV5-1 | - | - | CASSQAGTNNEQFF | TGCGCCAGCAGCCAAGCCGGGACCAACAATGAGCAGTTCTTC
TRBJ2-7 | TRBV6-1 | - | many | CASWGDHGGPHEQYF | TGTGCCAGCTGGGGGGACCACGGAGGGCCTCACGAGCAGTACTTC
TRBJ2-7 | TRBV24-1 | - | - | CATLLGTYEQYF | TGTGCCACCCTACTCGGGACCTACGAGCAGTACTTC
TRBJ2-5 | TRBV9 | TRBD1 | few | CASSVGLGQGGETQYF | TGTGCCAGCAGCGTAGGCCTCGGACAGGGAGGTGAGACCCAGTACTTC
TRBJ2-3 | TRBV9 | - | - | CASSPAGQRNTDTQYF | TGTGCCAGCAGCCCGGCGGGACAGCGGAACACAGATACGCAGTATTTT
TRBJ2-2 | TRBV7-2 | - | many | CASSLIRTLNTGELFF | TGTGCCAGCAGCTTAATCAGGACATTAAACACCGGGGAGCTGTTTTTT
TRBJ2-2 | TRBV7-9 | - | many | CASSLDLGAGELFF | TGTGCCAGCAGCTTAGATTTAGGTGCCGGGGAGCTGTTTTTT
TRBJ2-7 | TRBV4-2 | - | few | CASSQSLAFPYEQYF | TGTGCCAGCAGCCAGAGTCTAGCGTTTCCCTACGAGCAGTACTTC
TRBJ2-3 | TRBV15 | TRBD2 | many | CATSALAEGTDTQYF | TGTGCCACCAGCGCACTAGCGGAAGGCACAGATACGCAGTATTTT
TRBJ2-7 | TRBV15 | TRBD1 | - | CATSRTTGGEQYF | TGTGCCACCAGCAGAACCACAGGGGGCGAGCAGTACTTC
TRBJ2-1 | TRBV14 | - | many | CASSQGLYSLQFF | TGTGCCAGCAGCCAAGGATTATATAGCCTCCAGTTCTTC
TRBJ2-5 | TRBV28 | TRBD2 | - | CASTTSRETQYF | TGTGCCAGCACGACTAGCCGAGAGACCCAGTACTTC
TRBJ1-2 | TRBV12-3/TRBV12-4 | - | many | CASSLSRGYYGYTF | TGTGCCAGCAGTTTATCACGGGGGTACTATGGCTACACCTTC
TRBJ2-1 | TRBV28 | TRBD2 | many | CASSPTVSPRTSGSLVNEQFF | TGTGCCAGCAGTCCTACAGTGTCGCCCAGAACTAGCGGGAGTTTAGTCAATGAGCAGTTCTTC
TRBJ1-4 | TRBV20-1 | TRBD1 | many | CSARDGQANEKLFF | TGCAGTGCTAGAGATGGACAGGCTAATGAAAAACTGTTTTTT
TRBJ2-3 | TRBV7-8 | - | many | CASSPRTRGGDTQYF | TGTGCCAGCAGCCCCAGGACTCGAGGTGGGGATACGCAGTATTTT
TRBJ1-1 | TRBV6-1 | - | many | CASRRDGGPEAFF | TGTGCCAGCAGACGGGATGGGGGTCCTGAAGCTTTCTTT
TRBJ1-5 | TRBV6-2/TRBV6-3 | - | many | CASSYVGPNQPQHF | TGTGCCAGCAGTTACGTGGGTCCCAATCAGCCCCAGCATTTT
TRBJ1-1 | TRBV7-2 | - | many | CASNVDGEAFF | TGTGCCAGCAACGTAGACGGTGAAGCTTTCTTT
TRBJ1-1 | TRBV7-6 | - | few | CASSLRTATTEAFF | TGTGCCAGCAGCCTCCGGACAGCCACCACTGAAGCTTTCTTT
TRBJ2-7 | TRBV29-1 | TRBD1 | many | CSVDLPGQGLYEQYF | TGCAGCGTGGATCTTCCGGGACAGGGACTTTACGAGCAGTACTTC